This T cell receptor beta chain is from a study of OX40 agonist ivuxolimab in advanced cancers. General study points: Some patients who did not respond also had low normalized T-cell clonal expansion.

The table came from immunoSEQ multiplex PCR; TCRdb's copy has only in-frame clones and leaves some out. The sample includes about 35,000 clones, around 80% of them seen just once. The timepoints at which blood was sampled were baseline, cycle 4 day 1, and cycle 7 day 1. Comment on this clone: Its antigen remains unidentified.

The sequences come from CD4+ or CD8+ T cells sorted from blood, collected in a trial of the OX40 agonist ivuxolimab. The receptor was isolated from an adult with an advanced solid tumor such as melanoma, head and neck, liver or kidney cancer.

This CDR3 is CASSLFGDTQYF. The DNA of the CDR3 is TGTGCCAGCAGCTTATTTGGGGATACGCAGTATTTT. The chain is built from TRBV5-4 and TRBJ2-3; D gene unclear. Germline V CDR1 and CDR2: SGHNT, YYREEE (reference sequence). Trimming shortened V by 2 bases and J by 6 bases, and 7 bases separated the two germline ends. The CDR3 totals 12 residues. The full variable domain, completed using reference TRBV5-4 and TRBJ2-3, is ETGVTQSPTHLIKTRGQQVTLRCSSQSGHNTVSWYQQALGQGPQFIFQYYREEENGRGNFPPRFSGLQFPNYSSELNVNALELDDSALYLCASSLFGDTQYFGPGTRLTVL.